Shown below are 18 T cell receptor beta chains from a single sample sequenced in a study of a mutant IDH1 vaccine in newly diagnosed glioma. Their target antigens are unknown. Time point denoted: week 47, end of study. Doses consisted of 300 ug of mutant IDH1 20-mer peptide each, paired with topical imiquimod. Libraries were prepared by immunoSEQ multiplex PCR; TCRdb keeps only in-frame clonotypes and omits some of them. The profile shows some 87,000 clones, 70% to 90% of them singletons. Sequences were derived from PBMCs, sampled from a glioma patient whose treatment included an IDH1 peptide vaccine. The receptor source for this set is a man aged 40-49 years with glioma.

The CDR3 region is CASSQLSGTVLYEQYF. In DNA, the CDR3 is TGCGCCAGCAGCCAACTATCCGGGACAGTACTCTACGAGCAGTACTTC. The chain employs TRBV4-3 and TRBJ2-7; 7 bases match TRBD1. Germline-derived CDR1 and CDR2 are LGHNA and YSLEER. The CDR3 has 16 residues. V was clipped by 2 bases and J by 3 bases; unmatched bases: 10.

This clone has only one observation. The chain couples TRBV27 to TRBJ2-2, with 10 bases aligning to TRBD1. Germline-derived CDR1 and CDR2 are MNHEY and SMNVEV (reference sequence). The V segment lost 6 bases and the J segment 5 bases; nucleotides outside the gene matches: 9. The CDR3 covers 16 residues. The CDR3 region has the DNA TGTGCCAGCAGGCACAACCCGGGACAGGGGACCGGGGAGCTGTTTTTT. Amino acids: CASRHNPGQGTGELFF.

The V gene is TRBV9, the J gene TRBJ2-7; D is uncertain. The germline gives CDR1 SGDLS, CDR2 YYNGEE. The CDR3 has 13 amino acids. With 0 bases removed from V and 0 bases from J, the gap between germline ends came to 4 bases. The CDR3, as DNA: TGTGCCAGCAGCGTAGGAGGCTCCTACGAGCAGTACTTC. Its protein product is CASSVGGSYEQYF.

This clone was recorded once. The rearrangement uses TRBV9 and TRBJ2-1, with 9 bases identical to TRBD2. V shed 0 bases, J shed 2 bases, and the junction held 3 bases outside the gene matches. Germline CDR1 is SGDLS and CDR2 is YYNGEE. This CDR3 is 16 amino acids long. The DNA of the CDR3 is TGTGCCAGCAGCGTAGGTAGCGGGGGTGCCTACAATGAGCAGTTCTTC. Translated: CASSVGSGGAYNEQFF.

The CDR3 coding sequence is TGCGCCAGCAGCTTGCACACTGATAATTCACCCCTCCACTTT. As protein: CASSLHTDNSPLHF. V and J are TRBV5-1 and TRBJ1-6, with unresolved D. The CDR3 runs to 14 residues. Trimming shortened V by 1 base and J by 5 bases, and 7 bases separated the two germline ends. Germline CDR1 SGHRS, CDR2 YFSETQ.

The rearrangement joins TRBV28 to TRBJ2-7; 9 nucleotides match TRBD2. This CDR3 is 17 amino acids long. Trimming at V came to 3 bases and at J to 3 bases, leaving 12 bases not matched to a gene. CDR1 and CDR2 (germline): MDHEN, SYDVKM. The CDR3: CASSFGLAGRNIYEQYF. As DNA, the CDR3 is TGTGCCAGCAGTTTCGGGCTAGCGGGGCGAAATATCTACGAGCAGTACTTC.

The V and J genes are TRBV30 and TRBJ2-4; 11 nucleotides line up with TRBD2. CDR1 and CDR2 from the germline V gene are GTSNPN and SVGIG (reference sequence). This CDR3 comprises 18 residues. The junction had 8 bases not matched to a gene; V was cut back by 1 base and J by 0 bases. The CDR3 DNA sequence: TGTGCCTGGAGTGCCCCGGGACTAGCGGCTCTAGCCAAAAACATTCAGTACTTC. This sequence encodes CAWSAPGLAALAKNIQYF.

This chain connects TRBV5-1 to TRBJ1-2, with D unresolved. V was pared by 2 bases and J by 5 bases, with 13 bases between. Germline-derived CDR1 and CDR2 are SGHRS and YFSETQ. This CDR3 region has 14 residues. CDR3 loop: CASSLDTSPYGYTF. CDR3 DNA: TGCGCCAGCAGCTTAGACACGAGTCCATATGGCTACACCTTC. The entire variable domain, with the rest obtained from reference TRBV5-1 and TRBJ1-2, is as follows: KAGVTQTPRYLIKTRGQQVTLSCSPISGHRSVSWYQQTPGQGLQFLFEYFSETQRNKGNFPGRFSGRQFSNSRSEMNVSTLELGDSALYLCASSLDTSPYGYTFGSGTRLTVV.

The rearrangement joins TRBV6-4 to TRBJ1-2; D not resolved. The CDR3 covers 14 residues. CDR1 is MRHNA, CDR2 SNTAGT, per germline. V gave up 0 bases and J gave up 8 bases, with 13 bases separating them. Written as DNA, the CDR3 is TGTGCCAGCAGTGACTCGCCACGCACCCGGGGCTACACCTTC. Residues: CASSDSPRTRGYTF.

Turning to this clone: The same CDR3 also results from other DNA sequences found in this sample. The rearrangement uses TRBV6-1 and TRBJ2-7; D is perhaps TRBD1 (5 bases). V dropped 4 bases and J dropped 0 bases, with 10 bases sitting between them. The CDR3 has 14 residues. Looked up from germline, CDR1 is MNHNS and CDR2 is SASEGT. CDR3 sequence: CASSGRGSSYEQYF. The CDR3 bases are TGTGCCAGCAGTGGAAGGGGTAGCTCCTACGAGCAGTACTTC.

The chain couples TRBV7-2 to TRBJ2-7; D call uncertain. This CDR3 spans 12 amino acids. V was pared by 4 bases and J by 3 bases, with 7 bases between. Germline CDR1 reads SGHTA; CDR2 reads FQGNSA. CDR3 residues: CASSYVVYEQYF. The CDR3 nucleotides are TGTGCCAGCAGCTATGTAGTCTACGAGCAGTACTTC.

The chain uses TRBV28 and TRBJ2-1, with D possibly matching TRBD2 (5 bases). V shed 6 bases and J shed 10 bases, with 22 bases lying between them. This CDR3 comprises 15 residues. CDR1 and CDR2 (germline): MDHEN, SYDVKM. The CDR3 DNA is TGTGCCAGCAGAGTTCAAGGGAGAACCCTTCGGGAGCAGTTCTTC. Translated, it gives CASRVQGRTLREQFF.

This clone has a handful of counts. The V call is TRBV9, the J call TRBJ1-4; D unclear. Germline V gives CDR1 SGDLS, CDR2 YYNGEE. Deletions cut 0 bases from V and 15 bases from J, with 18 bases between. The CDR3 loop spans 14 amino acids. CDR3 loop: CASSVGALTGKVFF. The CDR3, as DNA: TGTGCCAGCAGCGTAGGGGCCCTGACGGGGAAGGTGTTTTTT.

The chain has TRBV7-2 and TRBJ2-3; D is unclear. Germline-derived CDR1 and CDR2 are SGHTA and FQGNSA. Trimming left V 5 bases short and J 1 base short, with 13 bases between. The CDR3 sequence is 15 residues long. The CDR3 DNA is TGTGCCAGCAGCCCAAACGGTCGGGGCACAGATACGCAGTATTTT. This sequence encodes CASSPNGRGTDTQYF.

The chain joins TRBV7-9 to TRBJ1-1; a weak D match, TRBD1 (5 bases). In germline, CDR1 is SEHNR, CDR2 FQNEAQ (reference sequence). Trimming removed 5 bases from V and 4 bases from J, with 14 bases in between. The length of the CDR3 is 14 residues. The CDR3 protein is CASSPSLTVTEAFF. As DNA, the CDR3 is TGTGCCAGCAGCCCGTCCCTGACAGTCACTGAAGCTTTCTTT.

V is TRBV6-6 and J is TRBJ2-7, with D possibly called TRBD1 or TRBD2 (5 bases each). Looked up from germline, CDR1 is MNHNY and CDR2 is SVGAGI (reference sequence). Trimming removed 2 bases from V and 6 bases from J, with 20 bases in between. The CDR3 covers 16 residues. The CDR3 DNA reads as TGTGCCAGCAGTTACGACATCCCGGGACGTTATCCCGAGCAGTACTTC. Translating gives CASSYDIPGRYPEQYF.

The V call is TRBV28, the J call TRBJ1-4; 7 positions match TRBD1. The V segment lost 7 bases and the J segment 6 bases; nucleotides outside the gene matches: 11. The V gene's germline CDR1 is MDHEN and CDR2 SYDVKM. This CDR3 comprises 15 residues. CDR3 region: CASKPTGPGYEKLFF. DNA for the CDR3: TGTGCCAGCAAACCGACAGGGCCGGGGTATGAAAAACTGTTTTTT.

The chain is built from TRBV4-1 and TRBJ1-2; D uncertain. Trimming cost V 3 bases and J 4 bases, with 12 bases left between them. The V gene's germline CDR1 is MGHRA and CDR2 YSYEKL. The CDR3 totals 14 residues. CDR3 nucleotide sequence: TGCGCCAGCAGCCAGGAGGTGTCGGGCTATGGCTACACCTTC. Amino acids: CASSQEVSGYGYTF.